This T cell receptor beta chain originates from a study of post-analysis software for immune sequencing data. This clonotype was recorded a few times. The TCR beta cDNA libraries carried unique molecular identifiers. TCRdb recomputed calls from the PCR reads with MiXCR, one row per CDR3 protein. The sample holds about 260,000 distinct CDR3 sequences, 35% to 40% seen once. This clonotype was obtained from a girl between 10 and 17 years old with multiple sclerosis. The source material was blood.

The CDR3 nucleotides read TGTGCCAGCAGCTTACTAGTCTACTACAATGAGCAGTTCTTC. Translation: CASSLLVYYNEQFF. This sequence joins TRBV11-2 and TRBJ2-1, with D hard to call. The CDR3 contains 14 residues. Trimming left V 2 bases short and J 3 bases short, with 8 bases between. Germline V gene sequence: CDR1 SGHAT, CDR2 FQNNGV.